The rows below give T cell receptor beta chains drawn from one sample of a study of blood T cells in healthy people across ages. TCRdb reprocessed the 5' RACE reads via MiXCR and lists one record per CDR3 protein. The sample has 700,000 to 950,000 distinct CDR3 sequences; roughly 44% are singletons. Specimen: blood. The receptors were sampled from a woman in her sixties in good health. Both conserved end residues are part of each CDR3. The D gene is left open where the match is weak. Only some rows state a clone size, as once, few, many or a class for expanded clones.

len: 12; abundance: few; j_gene: TRBJ1-2; v_gene: TRBV3-1; d_gene: NA; CDR3aa: CASSYNLRDYTF; CDR3nt: TGTGCCAGCAGCTACAATCTAAGGGACTACACCTTC
len: 15; abundance: NA; j_gene: TRBJ2-7; v_gene: TRBV28; d_gene: NA; CDR3aa: CASSLQGRSTYEQYF; CDR3nt: TGTGCCAGCAGTTTACAGGGGCGCTCTACCTACGAGCAGTACTTC
len: 15; abundance: NA; j_gene: TRBJ2-5; v_gene: TRBV4-2; d_gene: NA; CDR3aa: CASSQDTQGYNEQYF; CDR3nt: TGTGCCAGCAGCCAAGACACCCAGGGTTACAATGAGCAGTACTTC
len: 21; abundance: few; j_gene: TRBJ2-2; v_gene: TRBV6-5; d_gene: TRBD2; CDR3aa: CASSYAPGTSGGAWNTGELFF; CDR3nt: TGTGCCAGCAGTTACGCCCCCGGGACTAGCGGGGGGGCTTGGAACACCGGGGAGCTGTTTTTT
len: 16; abundance: NA; j_gene: TRBJ2-3; v_gene: TRBV9; d_gene: NA; CDR3aa: CASSIFGDSSTDTQYF; CDR3nt: TGTGCCAGCAGCATCTTCGGGGACTCTAGCACAGATACGCAGTATTTT
len: 15; abundance: NA; j_gene: TRBJ2-7; v_gene: TRBV6-2/TRBV6-3; d_gene: NA; CDR3aa: CASENAKAVLYEQYF; CDR3nt: TGTGCCAGCGAAAACGCTAAAGCCGTTCTCTACGAGCAGTACTTC
len: 14; abundance: NA; j_gene: TRBJ1-4; v_gene: TRBV28; d_gene: NA; CDR3aa: CASGTAAPSEKLFF; CDR3nt: TGTGCCAGCGGTACCGCGGCCCCTTCTGAAAAACTGTTTTTT
len: 14; abundance: NA; j_gene: TRBJ1-1; v_gene: TRBV2; d_gene: TRBD1; CDR3aa: CARAERTGAAEAFF; CDR3nt: TGTGCCAGGGCGGAGAGGACAGGGGCGGCTGAAGCTTTCTTT
len: 15; abundance: NA; j_gene: TRBJ2-7; v_gene: TRBV13; d_gene: NA; CDR3aa: CASSLKGHQIYEQYF; CDR3nt: TGTGCCAGCAGCTTAAAGGGACACCAAATTTACGAGCAGTACTTC
len: 15; abundance: NA; j_gene: TRBJ1-2; v_gene: TRBV5-1; d_gene: NA; CDR3aa: CASSLEPPNANGYTF; CDR3nt: TGCGCCAGCAGCCTGGAGCCGCCAAACGCGAATGGCTACACCTTC
len: 14; abundance: few; j_gene: TRBJ2-1; v_gene: TRBV3-1; d_gene: NA; CDR3aa: CASSHSWFANEQFF; CDR3nt: TGTGCCAGCAGCCACAGCTGGTTTGCCAATGAGCAGTTCTTC
len: 16; abundance: once; j_gene: TRBJ2-1; v_gene: TRBV12-3/TRBV12-4; d_gene: TRBD2; CDR3aa: CASSFRAGNAHNEQFF; CDR3nt: TGTGCCAGCAGTTTCAGAGCGGGAAACGCACACAATGAGCAGTTCTTC
len: 14; abundance: NA; j_gene: TRBJ2-7; v_gene: TRBV27; d_gene: TRBD1; CDR3aa: CASSDRANSYEQYF; CDR3nt: TGTGCCAGCAGTGACAGGGCGAACTCCTACGAGCAGTACTTC
len: 15; abundance: NA; j_gene: TRBJ2-7; v_gene: TRBV5-6; d_gene: NA; CDR3aa: CASRVGWDSVYEQYF; CDR3nt: TGTGCCAGCAGGGTAGGGTGGGACTCTGTCTACGAGCAGTACTTC
len: 13; abundance: few; j_gene: TRBJ2-1; v_gene: TRBV7-2; d_gene: TRBD2; CDR3aa: CASGGPGGHEQFF; CDR3nt: TGTGCCAGCGGGGGACCGGGAGGCCATGAGCAGTTCTTC
len: 14; abundance: NA; j_gene: TRBJ1-4; v_gene: TRBV20-1; d_gene: NA; CDR3aa: CSARAGGPNEKLFF; CDR3nt: TGCAGTGCTAGAGCGGGCGGCCCTAATGAAAAACTGTTTTTT
len: 14; abundance: NA; j_gene: TRBJ2-1; v_gene: TRBV7-3; d_gene: NA; CDR3aa: CASSFAGTYNEQFF; CDR3nt: TGTGCCAGCAGCTTTGCGGGTACCTACAATGAGCAGTTCTTC
len: 15; abundance: many; j_gene: TRBJ2-7; v_gene: TRBV7-2; d_gene: NA; CDR3aa: CASSHRDRITYEQYF; CDR3nt: TGTGCCAGCAGCCACCGGGACCGCATCACCTACGAGCAGTACTTC
len: 18; abundance: few; j_gene: TRBJ2-7; v_gene: TRBV5-1; d_gene: TRBD2; CDR3aa: CASSYGSWLAGNSYEQYF; CDR3nt: TGCGCCAGCAGCTATGGTAGTTGGCTAGCGGGAAACTCCTACGAGCAGTACTTC
len: 15; abundance: NA; j_gene: TRBJ2-1; v_gene: TRBV11-1; d_gene: TRBD2; CDR3aa: CASSLRREQNNEQFF; CDR3nt: TGTGCCAGCAGCTTACGGCGGGAGCAGAACAATGAGCAGTTCTTC
len: 12; abundance: NA; j_gene: TRBJ2-3; v_gene: TRBV11-2; d_gene: NA; CDR3aa: CASSDQGHTQYF; CDR3nt: TGTGCCAGCAGCGACCAGGGTCATACGCAGTATTTT
len: 14; abundance: many; j_gene: TRBJ1-5; v_gene: TRBV6-2/TRBV6-3; d_gene: TRBD1; CDR3aa: CASSDRDSNQPQHF; CDR3nt: TGTGCCAGCAGTGACAGGGACAGCAATCAGCCCCAGCATTTT
len: 14; abundance: NA; j_gene: TRBJ2-7; v_gene: TRBV28; d_gene: TRBD1; CDR3aa: CASKRDRGPYEQYF; CDR3nt: TGTGCCAGCAAACGGGACAGGGGGCCCTACGAGCAGTACTTC
len: 18; abundance: NA; j_gene: TRBJ2-7; v_gene: TRBV7-2; d_gene: NA; CDR3aa: CASSIQQPAVRANYEQYF; CDR3nt: TGTGCCAGCAGCATACAACAACCCGCTGTTCGTGCAAATTACGAGCAGTACTTC
len: 15; abundance: few; j_gene: TRBJ2-3; v_gene: TRBV28; d_gene: TRBD2; CDR3aa: CASSWSSGSTDTQYF; CDR3nt: TGTGCCAGCAGTTGGTCTAGCGGGAGCACAGATACGCAGTATTTT
len: 14; abundance: many; j_gene: TRBJ2-7; v_gene: TRBV4-1; d_gene: NA; CDR3aa: CASSQGDGTYEQYF; CDR3nt: TGCGCCAGCAGCCAAGGGGACGGTACCTACGAGCAGTACTTC
len: 14; abundance: few; j_gene: TRBJ2-5; v_gene: TRBV9; d_gene: NA; CDR3aa: CASSIGGVGETQYF; CDR3nt: TGTGCCAGCAGCATCGGTGGCGTCGGGGAGACCCAGTACTTC